The rows below give T cell receptor beta chains drawn from one sample of a study of T cells in Graves' hyperthyroidism and ophthalmopathy. TCRdb itself ran the multiplex PCR reads through MiXCR, one entry per CDR3 protein. The sample gives around 580,000 distinct CDR3 sequences, 46% of which show up once; approximately 8.4% is in the top ten. Sequenced material: peripheral blood or thyroid tissue (not recorded which). These TCRs come from a woman younger than 35 with Graves' hyperthyroidism. The conserved cysteine and the conserved F or W are not part of the CDR3 here. Clone size is stated in some rows and not others, as once, few, many or a class when expanded.

>NA|TRBV7-6|TRBJ1-4
ASSLTTDEKLF
>NA|TRBV5-4|TRBJ2-1
ASSLDAGSSYNEQF
>many|TRBV6-5|TRBJ2-7
ASSYSSSGPTYEQY
>many|TRBV10-2|TRBJ1-5
ASSGLGGGQPQH
>many|TRBV4-2|TRBJ2-7
ASSHPGTSGSYEQY
>NA|TRBV6-5|TRBJ2-1
ASSYSSPVNEQF
>NA|TRBV9|TRBJ2-2
ASSLGGLDTGELF
>many|TRBV7-9|TRBJ1-3
ASSLAGPSGNTIY
>many|TRBV19|TRBJ1-5
ASHGLLNQPQH
>many|TRBV7-2|TRBJ2-7
ASSLTPRRSQYEQY
>many|TRBV7-7|TRBJ2-2
ASSLSLRNGELF
>NA|TRBV20-1|TRBJ1-1
SAFRTGATEAF
>NA|TRBV7-4|TRBJ1-3
ASSVGGSMNTIY
>many|TRBV12-3/TRBV12-4|TRBJ1-2
ASSLAGVDGYT
>NA|TRBV29-1|TRBJ1-5
SIDRGQPQH
>NA|TRBV7-9|TRBJ1-2
ASSSNRGGANYGYT
>few|TRBV5-8|TRBJ1-1
ACNPGQGNTEAF
>few|TRBV20-1|TRBJ2-2
SARGLTNTGELF
>many|TRBV20-1|TRBJ2-7
SARGTSGPTPYEQY
>NA|TRBV24-1|TRBJ2-7
ATSSRGEQY
>NA|TRBV15|TRBJ2-7
ATSSPRGSGDEQY